The present TCR beta chain was sequenced within a study of blood T cell repertoires in COVID-19. Study as a whole: Sample material is recorded as cDNA or gDNA derived from T cells, B-cell-depleted T cells, or PBMCs.

Profiling relied on immunoSEQ multiplex PCR, and the TCRdb table lists in-frame clones only, not all of them. The table lists hundreds of thousands of clones, 85% of them singletons. V was pared by 1 base and J by 0 bases, with 2 bases of the junction left unmatched. Germline V gene data show CDR1 as SEHNR and CDR2 as FQNEAQ (reference sequence). This CDR3 contains 16 residues. Sequencing input: PBMCs or T cells enriched from blood (not recorded which). This TCR came from a woman aged 25 to 39 who had been exposed to COVID-19. This rearrangement joins TRBV7-9 to TRBJ1-1; 10 bases fit TRBD1. CDR3 loop: CASSLVGQGMNTEAFF. CDR3 DNA: TGTGCCAGCAGCTTAGTGGGACAGGGGATGAACACTGAAGCTTTCTTT.